This T cell receptor beta chain came from a study of T cells in Graves' hyperthyroidism and ophthalmopathy. Overall study results and limits: Progression to ophthalmopathy was predicted a median of approximately 6.4 months early.

Germline V gene data show CDR1 as SGHTS and CDR2 as YDEGEE. The CDR3 spans 15 residues. Trimming took 3 bases from V and 6 from J, leaving 18 bases between them. To note about this clonotype: What it binds is not known.

Each diagnosis drew on symptoms, thyroxine, TRAb, thyroid ultrasound and orbital computed tomography findings. TCR beta CDR3 regions were amplified from RNA. During a first-round RT-PCR of the TCR CDR3, the HTBI primer set was used. Each CDR3 protein is one row after TCRdb ran MiXCR on the multiplex PCR reads. The sample records 550,000 to 800,000 distinct CDR3 sequences, around 15% being singletons. Sequencing input: blood. The V call is TRBV5-8, the J call TRBJ1-1; D is ambiguous. The TCR was taken from a man in his fifties with Graves' hyperthyroidism. The CDR3 loop reads CASSWEGVGGSEAFF. The CDR3 coding sequence is TGTGCCAGCAGCTGGGAGGGTGTTGGAGGGTCTGAAGCTTTCTTT.